This T cell receptor beta chain was sequenced for a study of regulatory T cells in long-lasting Graves disease listed by TCRdb under 2021. With respect to the entire study: Antithyroid drugs had been taken for less than 3 months by newly diagnosed Graves' disease patients. Patients with persistent Graves' disease were compared with patients with newly diagnosed Graves' disease using TCR sequencing and RNA sequencing of peripheral blood. A total of roughly 33 samples were covered by TCR sequencing, comprising approximately 13 persistent and roughly 20 newly diagnosed Graves' disease patients. The study was conducted in China and was registered as a clinical trial.

The time point label, as the study defines it: newly diagnosed GD, antithyroid drugs for less than 3 months. For both TCR sequencing and RNA sequencing, RNA was extracted from PBMCs using TRIzol. The diagnosis of Graves' disease followed American Thyroid Association guidelines. Recruitment of patients was carried out at an endocrinology department in Xi'an, China. From each patient, about 9 milliliters of peripheral blood was collected into an EDTA anticoagulant tube. Ficoll Paque Plus density gradient separation was used to isolate PBMCs, and no additional T cell sorting was done. An Agilent 2100 Bioanalyzer and agarose gel were used to check RNA quality, while a NanoDrop 2000 measured RNA concentration. The library was generated by multiplex PCR. The instrument was an Illumina HiSeq 4000. To build TCR beta libraries, CDR3 regions were amplified by Arm-PCR using iRepertoire HTBI primers. PCR products were gel purified before sequencing. The authors' pipeline ran thus. A total of roughly 58 TRBV and 14 TRBJ segments were identified across samples and were used for gene usage analysis of CDR3 amino acid clonotypes. COPE and FqMerger were used to merge filtered high-quality paired reads into contigs. BLAST was used to align contigs to IMGT TRBV, TRBD and TRBJ reference genes, and CDR3 was defined according to IMGT. Any clonotype with a frequency above 0.1% was counted as a highly expanded clone. Repertoire diversity was measured by Shannon entropy, and V-J evenness by the Gini coefficient. A clonotype was considered public if more than one individual shared it. The raw public data were reprocessed by TCRdb itself: fastp quality trimming at Q25, MiXCR clonotype calling, in-frame beta chains only. A single entry per CDR3 protein holds the most common genes and DNA from its merged rows. In this record, the V and J calls reflect TCRdb's handling and not the investigators' own analysis. The sample profile shows about 440,000 distinct CDR3 sequences; about 15% of them were found once. The top ten clones comprise roughly a sixth of the sample.

The paper's findings and limits, for the study overall: A larger number of public clonotypes was shared among persistent patients (fewer than 3,000) than among newly diagnosed patients (around 880). Lower TCR Shannon entropy and fewer highly expanded clones were observed in persistent Graves' disease patients than in newly diagnosed patients, which suggested clonal expansion. The authors acknowledged the small sample size as a limitation that may reduce accuracy. Sequencing and analysis were limited to the TCR beta chain. Peripheral blood alone was examined, since thyroid tissue, which constituted the primary lesion, could not be accessed.

As regards this clonotype: Its binding antigen is unknown. No much larger clone exists at a distance of one base, and base qualities are not known.

This same sample was also taken into another study, of T cells in Graves' hyperthyroidism and ophthalmopathy. The second paper states: Stable Graves' hyperthyroidism was defined as no progression to ophthalmopathy during 18 months of follow-up. Hyperthyroidism patients were newly diagnosed, with disease duration under 2 months, and aged 18 to 65 years. The study excluded patients with uncontrolled infections, other autoimmune diseases, pregnancy or lactation. Diagnoses were established on the basis of clinical symptoms, serum thyroxine and TRAb, thyroid ultrasound, and orbital computed tomography. The TCR CDR3 was subjected to a first round of RT-PCR using the HTBI primer set and the Qiagen OneStep RT-PCR kit. Blood samples also contained most of the expanded thyroid clonotypes (frequency above 0.001), which suggests that blood repertoires may reflect thyroid immune responses. A model built on a 13 V-J signature distinguished ophthalmopathy from stable hyperthyroidism, reaching roughly 88% sensitivity and around 82% specificity in cross-validation and 80%/75% in testing. In validation, progression to ophthalmopathy was predicted by the model with more than 65% sensitivity and 72.22% specificity, a median of approximately 7.1 months before onset. TCR V-J signatures able to tell the groups apart were searched for in a discovery cohort of 90 to 100 patients, of whom under 45 had Graves' ophthalmopathy and roughly 57 had stable Graves' hyperthyroidism. Prospective prediction of ophthalmopathy was tested in an independent validation cohort of 18 to 20 hyperthyroidism patients and 17 patients who later progressed to ophthalmopathy. The 100 discovery patients were randomly split 7:3 into training and test sets. The study also compared thyroid tissue and blood T-cell repertoires from roughly six Graves' hyperthyroidism patients. Once sampling was done, hyperthyroidism patients were given methimazole at a starting dose of 30 mg daily, whereas ophthalmopathy patients were given high-dose intravenous methylprednisolone. A second multiplex PCR round built the libraries, followed by size selection and purification. The libraries were sequenced on an Illumina HiSeq2000 using paired-end 100 bp reads. SOAPnuke was used to process the raw data, removing reads that contained adapters or uncalled bases, had a mean Phred below 15, or lacked an exact match to the constant primer or identifier. COPE v1.2.5 was used to merge high-quality paired reads, and clonotypes were defined as unique nucleotide sequences. Clonotypes were aligned to IMGT TRBV, TRBD and TRBJ reference segments using MiTCR v1.1. Only V-J combinations with frequency above 0.0001, covering about 99% of repertoires, were analysed. A TCS score was defined as the ratio between F50 (clonal expansion) and ExV (chaos), using BLOSUM62-based TCRdist between CDR3 peptides within each V-J. Welch's t-statistics and random forest reduced 500 to 650 V-J features to under 15, which were used in a naive Bayes classifier (R e1071). No statistical method was used to fix the sample size in advance, and group allocation was not hidden from the investigators. The paper describes TCR Vbeta CDR3 sequencing of 130 to 150 peripheral blood samples, made up of 43 ophthalmopathy patients, 70 to 80 hyperthyroidism patients and 17 progressor patients.

The TCR originated in a woman between 25 and 40 years old with Graves disease. Donor details come from another sample of the same person, matched by shared clones. The sample in question was peripheral blood mononuclear cells (PBMCs), obtained at new diagnosis, from a patient treated with antithyroid drugs.

The CDR3 has the sequence CASSLDGARREEKLFF. At the DNA level, the sequence is TGTGCCAGCAGCCTTGACGGCGCAAGGAGGGAGGAAAAACTGTTTTTT. The rearranged segments are TRBV7-9 and TRBJ1-4; no D gene is confidently identified. At the junction V is shortened by 5 bases and J by 8 bases, with 21 bases in between. CDR1 SEHNR and CDR2 FQNEAQ are derived from the germline V gene (reference sequence). Counted from cysteine to phenylalanine, this CDR3 has 16 amino acids. The DNA shown is the 48-base CDR3, in frame from base 1.